Below, 9 T cell receptor beta chains from the same sample are listed, as sequenced in a study of T cells in Graves' hyperthyroidism and ophthalmopathy. TCR beta CDR3 region amplification was performed from RNA transcripts. The HTBI primer set served for first-round RT-PCR of the TCR CDR3. Each CDR3 protein gets one entry after TCRdb re-called the multiplex PCR reads with MiXCR. The profile covers 500,000 to 750,000 distinct CDR3 sequences, with roughly 14% appearing a single time and 6.5% to 8% taken by the ten largest. Sequences were obtained from blood. The receptor source for this set is a woman aged 25 to 39 with Graves' hyperthyroidism.

This clonotype was counted ten times or more. This chain joins TRBV7-9 and TRBJ2-1; 12 bases are shared with TRBD2. Germline assignment: CDR1 SEHNR and CDR2 FQNEAQ (reference sequence). Trimming took 0 bases from V and 0 from J; bases not matched to a gene: 9. The CDR3 has 20 amino acids. In DNA form, the CDR3 reads TGTGCCAGCAGCTTAGCGACTGTGACTAGCGGGAGCCGCTCCTACAATGAGCAGTTCTTC. It translates to CASSLATVTSGSRSYNEQFF.

This clonotype has a count of ten or more. This chain links TRBV3-1 with TRBJ2-1; 13 bases agree with TRBD2. The germline CDR1 and CDR2 sequences are LGHDT and YNNKEL (reference sequence). The junction had 8 bases not matched to a gene; V was cut back by 4 bases and J by 8 bases. The CDR3 loop spans 16 amino acids. DNA of the CDR3: TGTGCCAGCAGCCTTGCAGGACTAGCGGGAGTAGATGAGCAGTTCTTC. It translates to CASSLAGLAGVDEQFF.

Ten or more counts support this clonotype. V usage is TRBV12-3 or TRBV12-4 and J usage is TRBJ1-2, with TRBD1 matching 8 bases. After removal of 5 bases from V and 4 bases from J, the junction contained 9 bases not matched to a gene. The CDR3 covers 15 residues. This CDR3 is CASSPATTGAYGYTF. The CDR3 DNA is TGTGCCAGCAGTCCTGCGACGACAGGGGCCTATGGCTACACCTTC.

The genes are TRBV19 and TRBJ2-1, with 10 positions matching TRBD2. V lost 5 bases to trimming and J lost 4 bases; unmatched junction nucleotides: 11. The CDR3 spans 17 residues. In germline, CDR1 is LNHDA, CDR2 SQIVND (reference sequence). The CDR3 loop reads CASSLRLAGDLYNEQFF. As DNA, the CDR3 is TGTGCCAGTAGTCTCCGACTAGCGGGCGACTTATACAATGAGCAGTTCTTC.

The chain recombines TRBV12-3 or TRBV12-4 with TRBJ1-1; the match to TRBD1 covers 8 bases. The CDR3 length is 16 residues. Trimming took 5 bases from V and 5 from J; bases not matched to a gene: 13. The CDR3 region has the DNA TGTGCCAGCAGTATACGGACAGGGCTGGGAGGGACTGAAGCTTTCTTT. Translating it yields CASSIRTGLGGTEAFF.

This clonotype has a count of ten or more. The V and J genes are TRBV10-3 and TRBJ1-4; D is perhaps TRBD1 (5 bases). The CDR3 totals 14 residues. V was trimmed by 0 bases and J by 8 bases, leaving 10 bases between them. Germline CDR1 reads ENHRY; CDR2 reads SYGVKD. The DNA for the CDR3 is TGTGCCATCAGTGAGTCGGGGGGACGAGAAAAACTGTTTTTT. This encodes CAISESGGREKLFF.

V usage is TRBV29-1 and J usage is TRBJ2-5; D unclear. CDR1 and CDR2 (germline): SQVTM, ANQGSEA. Trimming pared 4 bases from V and 2 bases from J, leaving 5 bases between. The CDR3 spans 11 residues. The CDR3 is CSVGHQETQYF. Here the CDR3 DNA reads TGCAGCGTTGGCCATCAAGAGACCCAGTACTTC.

The CDR3 region has the DNA TGTGCCAGCAGTTTTCTACCCTCTAACTATGGCTACACCTTC. Translating gives CASSFLPSNYGYTF. The chain employs TRBV7-2 and TRBJ1-2; D remains unclear. V dropped 6 bases and J dropped 0 bases, with 11 bases sitting between them. CDR1 is SGHTA and CDR2 is FQGNSA in the germline V gene. The CDR3 consists of 14 residues. The full variable domain, its missing parts supplied by reference TRBV7-2 and TRBJ1-2, is GAGVSQSPSNKVTEKGKDVELRCDPISGHTALYWYRQSLGQGLEFLIYFQGNSAPDKSGLPSDRFSAERTGGSVSTLTIQRTQQEDSAVYLCASSFLPSNYGYTFGSGTRLTVV.

This clonotype was detected a few times. The rearrangement joins TRBV10-3 to TRBJ2-7; no reliable D call. Trimming pared 5 bases from V and 1 base from J, leaving 9 bases between. CDR1 is ENHRY and CDR2 is SYGVKD in the germline V gene. This CDR3 has 13 amino acids. The CDR3 DNA reads TGTGCCATCAGTAGACCGCAGTCCTACGAGCAGTACTTC. Residues: CAISRPQSYEQYF.